Each of the 21 T cell receptor beta chains below was sequenced from the same sample in a study of blood T cell repertoires in COVID-19. The data were produced by immunoSEQ multiplex PCR, yet TCRdb's version contains in-frame clones alone and is incomplete. This table has some 520,000 clones, about 91% appearing once. The sequenced sample was peripheral blood. The receptors originated from a man between 18 and 29 years old with COVID-19, enrolled during active disease.

This clone showed up just a few times. This chain links TRBV7-9 with TRBJ1-5; D possibly corresponds to TRBD1 (6 bases). Trimming took 2 bases from V and 2 from J, leaving 10 bases between them. The CDR3 has 15 amino acids. Per the germline V gene, CDR1 is SEHNR and CDR2 is FQNEAQ (reference sequence). The CDR3 nucleotides read TGTGCCAGCAGCTTACAGGGGTACGGCAATCAGCCCCAGCATTTT. This translates into CASSLQGYGNQPQHF.

This clone appeared once. The V call is TRBV5-4, the J call TRBJ1-1; D is uncertain. Germline V gene sequence: CDR1 SGHNT, CDR2 YYREEE (reference sequence). V was clipped by 3 bases and J by 0 bases, with 6 bases between them. The CDR3 sequence is 13 residues long. The CDR3 nucleotides read TGTGCCAGCAGCTCTACAGTGAACACTGAAGCTTTCTTT. Translated: CASSSTVNTEAFF.

This clone showed up just once. V and J are TRBV12-2 and TRBJ1-5; TRBD1, the D gene given by the table, was not confirmed from the DNA. TRBV12-2 is a documented pseudogene. CDR3 length equals 14 residues. The CDR3 is CASRLGQRLCPQHF. DNA of the CDR3: TGTGCAAGTCGTCTGGGACAGCGTTTGTGTCCCCAGCATTTT.

In this sample, this clone turned up once. The gene calls are TRBV7-2 and TRBJ2-7, with 8 bases aligning to TRBD2. Unmatched junction bases numbered 4, after V lost 4 bases and J lost 2 bases. Germline-derived CDR1 and CDR2 are SGHTA and FQGNSA. This CDR3 is built from 14 residues. The DNA for the CDR3 is TGTGCCAGCAGCTCCCGGGAGGGGCCCTACGAGCAGTACTTC. Protein product: CASSSREGPYEQYF. Variable domain in full (rest from reference TRBV7-2 and TRBJ2-7): GAGVSQSPSNKVTEKGKDVELRCDPISGHTALYWYRQSLGQGLEFLIYFQGNSAPDKSGLPSDRFSAERTGGSVSTLTIQRTQQEDSAVYLCASSSREGPYEQYFGPGTRLTVT.

This sequence joins TRBV27 and TRBJ2-3; D is undetermined. Trimming cost V 10 bases and J 2 bases, with 13 bases left between them. This CDR3 has 13 residues. CDR1 is MNHEY and CDR2 is SMNVEV in the germline V gene (reference sequence). The DNA of the CDR3 is TGTGCCACCGCCCTAGTTGTCACAGATACGCAGTATTTT. Its translation: CATALVVTDTQYF.

The chain has TRBV2 and TRBJ1-6; no clear D. V shed 4 bases and J shed 7 bases, with 8 bases lying between them. This CDR3 comprises 13 residues. CDR1 is SNHLY and CDR2 is FYNNEI in the germline V gene. The CDR3 DNA reads TGTGCCAGCAGTGTACCGGGGAATTCACCCCTCCACTTT. Protein sequence: CASSVPGNSPLHF.

The rearrangement links TRBV2 to TRBJ2-7; the D is unclear. CDR1 is SNHLY, CDR2 FYNNEI, per germline. The V end was cut by 8 bases, the J end by 5 bases, with 10 bases between. CDR3 length equals 11 residues. DNA of the CDR3: TGTGCCAGCGCACAGACGGACGAGCAGTACTTC. It yields the protein CASAQTDEQYF. The whole variable domain, filled in from reference TRBV2 and TRBJ2-7, reads EPEVTQTPSHQVTQMGQEVILRCVPISNHLYFYWYRQILGQKVEFLVSFYNNEISEKSEIFDDQFSVERPDGSNFTLKIRSTKLEDSAMYFCASAQTDEQYFGPGTRLTVT.

The chain couples TRBV28 to TRBJ2-7; no clear D. Per germline, CDR1 MDHEN and CDR2 SYDVKM. The CDR3 is 12 residues long. V was shortened by 8 bases and J by 0 bases, with 8 bases between the two germline ends. The CDR3 bases are TGTGCCAGCCGTTCTACCTCCTACGAGCAGTACTTC. Amino acids: CASRSTSYEQYF.

The chain is built from TRBV7-9 and TRBJ2-7, with D possibly being TRBD2 (6 bases). The length of the CDR3 is 14 residues. V lost 4 bases and J lost 0, with 10 bases in between. CDR1 is SEHNR and CDR2 is FQNEAQ in the germline V gene (reference sequence). The CDR3 bases are TGTGCCAGCAGCTCCTCGGGACTCTCCTACGAGCAGTACTTC. As protein: CASSSSGLSYEQYF.

This clone was recorded a few times. The chain employs TRBV6-5 and TRBJ2-5; 7 positions agree with TRBD1. V was pared by 6 bases and J by 3 bases, with 10 bases of the junction left unmatched. Germline CDR1 MNHEY, CDR2 SVGAGI. The CDR3 totals 15 residues. The CDR3, as DNA: TGTGCCAGCAGCCAGATCTGGGGACAGAAAGAGACCCAGTACTTC. Translation gives CASSQIWGQKETQYF.

The genes are TRBV27 and TRBJ2-7; 13 bases line up with TRBD2. V shed 5 bases and J 7 bases; nucleotides not matched to a gene: 8. This CDR3 spans 15 amino acids. Germline V CDR1 and CDR2: MNHEY, SMNVEV (reference sequence). DNA of the CDR3: TGTGCCAGCAGTCTGACTAGCGGGGGGCTTGGGGAGCAGTACTTC. Translated, it gives CASSLTSGGLGEQYF.

This rearrangement joins TRBV24-1 to TRBJ2-2; 8 bases match TRBD1. CDR1 and CDR2 (germline): KGHDR, SFDVKD. This CDR3 is built from 17 residues. V trimming: 3 bases; J trimming: 4 bases; junction bases outside the gene matches: 9. The CDR3 sequence: CATSDGSRGQVTGELFF. The CDR3 nucleotides read TGTGCCACCAGTGATGGAAGCAGGGGGCAGGTCACCGGGGAGCTGTTTTTT.

This clone has a handful of counts. The chain links TRBV18 to TRBJ2-5; 12 nucleotides agree with TRBD2. Germline CDR1 reads KGHSH; CDR2 reads LQKENI. This CDR3 spans 16 amino acids. Unmatched junction bases numbered 7, after V lost 4 bases and J lost 4 bases. The CDR3 nucleotides read TGTGCCAGCTCACGCACTAGCGGGGGGCCTGCAGAGACCCAGTACTTC. Protein sequence: CASSRTSGGPAETQYF.

This rearrangement joins TRBV14 to TRBJ2-7; weak D call: TRBD2 (6 bases). This CDR3 comprises 16 residues. The ends were cut back, 0 bases at V and 1 base at J, with 13 bases in the middle. Germline V CDR1 and CDR2: SGHDN, FVKESK. CDR3 sequence reads: CASSQEAGSGSYEQYF. The CDR3 DNA reads as TGTGCCAGCAGCCAAGAGGCGGGATCAGGGTCCTACGAGCAGTACTTC.

Concerning this clone itself: Other DNA sequences from this sample encode an identical CDR3 as well. This chain joins TRBV5-1 and TRBJ2-1; 7 nucleotides match TRBD2. CDR1 SGHRS and CDR2 YFSETQ come from the germline V gene. Trimming took 0 bases from V and 4 from J; bases not matched to a gene: 4. This CDR3 spans 15 amino acids. The CDR3 loop is CASSLEAGSYNEQFF. DNA for the CDR3: TGCGCCAGCAGCTTGGAAGCGGGGTCATACAATGAGCAGTTCTTC. Using reference TRBV5-1 and TRBJ2-1 for the parts outside the CDR3, the full variable domain is KAGVTQTPRYLIKTRGQQVTLSCSPISGHRSVSWYQQTPGQGLQFLFEYFSETQRNKGNFPGRFSGRQFSNSRSEMNVSTLELGDSALYLCASSLEAGSYNEQFFGPGTRLTVL.

The gene calls are TRBV27 and TRBJ2-6; 8 positions match TRBD2. This CDR3 is 17 amino acids long. Losses at the gene ends were 6 bases for V and 0 bases for J; bases not matched to a gene: 7. CDR1 and CDR2 (germline): MNHEY, SMNVEV (reference sequence). The CDR3 sequence is CASSAAGAPSGANVLTF. The CDR3 DNA reads TGTGCCAGCAGCGCAGCGGGGGCCCCCTCTGGGGCCAACGTCCTGACTTTC.

The gene calls are TRBV3-1 (or the pseudogene TRBV3-2) and TRBJ2-5; D is ambiguous. Trimming stripped 5 bases from V and 0 bases from J, with 13 bases between. The CDR3 spans 15 residues. Germline lookup yields CDR1 LGHDT and CDR2 YNNKEL (reference sequence). The DNA of the CDR3 is TGTGCCAGCAGCGACATCAACGAATACCAAGAGACCCAGTACTTC. Its protein is CASSDINEYQETQYF.

The chain employs TRBV6-5 and TRBJ1-1, with 8 bases lining up with TRBD1. Germline values: CDR1 MNHEY, CDR2 SVGAGI. The V gene end was trimmed by 9 bases and the J gene end by 5 bases; junction bases not matched to a gene: 5. The CDR3 extends over 12 amino acids. The chain's CDR3 is CASQGAITEAFF. The CDR3 DNA sequence: TGTGCCAGTCAGGGGGCGATAACTGAAGCTTTCTTT.

The chain employs TRBV19 and TRBJ2-2; possible D gene TRBD2, 5 bases. The CDR3 contains 16 residues. Germline CDR1 LNHDA, CDR2 SQIVND (reference sequence). V was shortened by 9 bases and J by 2 bases, with 19 bases between the two germline ends. The CDR3 bases are TGTGCCAGAAAGATCGGAGGCCTTATCAACACCGGGGAGCTGTTTTTT. Translation: CARKIGGLINTGELFF.

The chain employs TRBV2 and TRBJ2-5; TRBD2 matches 7 bases. The CDR3 runs 16 residues. Trimming took 4 bases from V and 1 from J; bases not matched to a gene: 9. Germline CDR1 SNHLY, CDR2 FYNNEI. Here the CDR3 reads CASSASLAAVQETQYF. Here the CDR3 DNA reads TGTGCCAGCAGTGCCTCCCTAGCGGCCGTCCAAGAGACCCAGTACTTC.

The chain is built from TRBV10-1 and TRBJ2-7; no definite D call. The CDR3 length is 10 residues. Germline values: CDR1 WNHNN, CDR2 SYGVQD (reference sequence). Deletions cut 8 bases from V and 6 bases from J, with 8 bases between. The CDR3 reads CASGDFEQYF. Written as DNA, the CDR3 is TGCGCCAGCGGCGACTTCGAGCAGTACTTC.